The 30 T cell receptor beta chains in this list originate from one sample, sequenced in a study of regulatory T cells in long-lasting Graves disease. The time point denotes: newly diagnosed GD, antithyroid drugs for less than 3 months. RNA extracted from PBMCs served as the sequencing template. In building TCR beta libraries, iRepertoire HTBI primers were used together with Arm-PCR of CDR3 regions. TCRdb re-called the multiplex PCR reads with MiXCR, one entry per CDR3 protein. The sample holds 440,000 or so distinct CDR3 sequences, over 15% seen once. These same records also appear under a second study, on T cells in Graves' hyperthyroidism and ophthalmopathy.

The sample here was peripheral blood mononuclear cells (PBMCs), taken at new diagnosis, from a patient treated with antithyroid drugs. The origin of the receptors is a woman aged 25-40 years with Graves disease.

The chain links TRBV9 to TRBJ2-1, with 10 bases fitting TRBD2. V dropped 2 bases and J dropped 7; count of bases not matched to a gene: 9. This CDR3 has 16 residues. Looked up from germline, CDR1 is SGDLS and CDR2 is YYNGEE. This CDR3 is CASSVREKREGNEQFF. The CDR3 region has the DNA TGTGCCAGCAGCGTCCGTGAGAAGCGGGAGGGTAATGAGCAGTTCTTC.

This clonotype was detected many times. The genes are TRBV10-3 and TRBJ2-7, with 14 bases fitting TRBD2. Per germline, CDR1 ENHRY and CDR2 SYGVKD. The CDR3 totals 14 residues. V was clipped by 11 bases and J by 6 bases; unmatched bases: 9. The chain's CDR3 is CAAGLAGGSGEQYF. As DNA, the CDR3 is TGTGCCGCTGGACTAGCGGGAGGTTCTGGCGAGCAGTACTTC.

The chain links TRBV15 to TRBJ2-1; D unresolved. Germline assignment: CDR1 LNHNV and CDR2 YYDKDF (reference sequence). The CDR3 runs to 14 residues. The V and J ends lost 0 bases and 4 bases respectively, with 7 bases between them. The CDR3 region is CATSREYQYNEQFF. DNA of the CDR3: TGTGCCACCAGCAGAGAGTACCAGTACAATGAGCAGTTCTTC.

This clonotype was seen ten or more times. The chain couples TRBV5-1 to TRBJ1-1; 8 nucleotides match TRBD1. This CDR3 is built from 18 residues. Looked up from germline, CDR1 is SGHRS and CDR2 is YFSETQ. V lost 1 base to trimming and J lost 0 bases; unmatched junction nucleotides: 11. The CDR3 DNA reads as TGCGCCAGCAGCTTGACCGGGACAGGCGTTATGATGAACACTGAAGCTTTCTTT. As protein: CASSLTGTGVMMNTEAFF.

The rearrangement uses TRBV7-2 and TRBJ2-7, with D perhaps matching TRBD2 (5 bases). Trimming shortened V by 2 bases and J by 0 bases, and 11 bases separated the two germline ends. This CDR3 region has 15 residues. Germline CDR1 reads SGHTA; CDR2 reads FQGNSA. CDR3 in DNA: TGTGCCAGCAGCTTACTAGCCCAATCCTCCTACGAGCAGTACTTC. Translated: CASSLLAQSSYEQYF.

The chain employs TRBV11-3 and TRBJ2-7, with TRBD1 matching 10 bases. Trimming removed 5 bases from V and 5 bases from J; junction bases left unmatched: 6. Germline V gives CDR1 SGHNT, CDR2 YENEEA. CDR3 length: 14 amino acids. The CDR3 coding sequence is TGTGCCAGCAGCCGAGGGACAGGGGACAACGAGCAGTACTTC. This sequence encodes CASSRGTGDNEQYF.

With respect to this clonotype: It differs at one base from a far larger clone, so likely a read error. This CDR3 reads CAISGYSGLGNQPQHF. CDR3 DNA sequence: TGTGCCATCAGTGGTTACTCGGGCCTGGGCAATCAGCCCCAGCATTTT. The chain is built from TRBV10-3 and TRBJ1-5; D unresolved. Trimming removed 4 bases from V and 2 bases from J, with 15 bases in between. Germline V CDR1 and CDR2: ENHRY, SYGVKD. The CDR3 has 16 residues.

The sample holds many counts of this clonotype. The rearrangement uses TRBV30 and TRBJ2-3; no firm D call. The germline V gene has CDR1 GTSNPN and CDR2 SVGIG (reference sequence). The V gene lost 5 bases and the J gene lost 14 bases, with 11 bases spanning the gap. This CDR3 spans 9 amino acids. The CDR3: CAWGVLPYF. Here the CDR3 DNA reads TGTGCCTGGGGGGTACTCCCGTATTTT.

In this sample, this clonotype turned up a few times. The rearrangement uses TRBV11-2 and TRBJ2-1; 11 bases align to TRBD2. CDR3 length: 16 amino acids. Looked up from germline, CDR1 is SGHAT and CDR2 is FQNNGV. The J segment lost 4 bases and the V segment lost 5 bases, leaving 7 bases of the junction unmatched. For the CDR3, the DNA is TGTGCCAGCAGCGGGAGGGGGACTAGCGGTTACAATGAGCAGTTCTTC. Protein sequence: CASSGRGTSGYNEQFF.

This clonotype was seen a handful of times. The chain combines TRBV3-1 with TRBJ2-7; D remains unclear. Germline V gene data show CDR1 as LGHDT and CDR2 as YNNKEL (reference sequence). Trimming left V 1 base short and J 1 base short, with 11 bases between. CDR3 length: 15 residues. CDR3 in DNA: TGTGCCAGCAGCCAAGTGAGGCAGGCTTCCTACGAGCAGTACTTC. Encoded protein: CASSQVRQASYEQYF.

Ten or more counts support this clonotype. The chain combines TRBV2 with TRBJ2-5; 10 nucleotides match TRBD2. The CDR3 is 15 amino acids. Germline values: CDR1 SNHLY, CDR2 FYNNEI. The V and J ends lost 1 base and 5 bases, in that order; junction bases with no gene match: 4. The CDR3 reads CASSEGVAGGETQYF. CDR3 in DNA: TGTGCCAGCAGTGAAGGGGTAGCGGGAGGCGAGACCCAGTACTTC.

This clonotype showed up many times. The CDR3 sequence: CASSLLGTGRRNGGYTF. The CDR3 DNA follows: TGTGCCAGCTCCTTACTCGGGACGGGACGTCGGAACGGTGGCTACACCTTC. V is TRBV7-8 and J is TRBJ1-2; TRBD1 might be the D (5 bases). The germline V gene encodes CDR1 SGHVS and CDR2 FQNEAQ. The CDR3 sequence is 17 residues long. V gave up 8 bases and J gave up 7 bases, with 29 bases separating them. Full variable domain (missing parts from reference TRBV7-8 and TRBJ1-2): GAGVSQSPRYKVAKRGQDVALRCDPISGHVSLFWYQQALGQGPEFLTYFQNEAQLDKSGLPSDRFFAERPEGSVSTLKIQRTQQEDSAVYLCASSLLGTGRRNGGYTFGSGTRLTVV.

V and J are TRBV29-1 and TRBJ2-5; 9 positions match TRBD2. Losses at the gene ends were 1 base for V and 5 bases for J; bases not matched to a gene: 8. The CDR3 has 15 amino acids. Germline values: CDR1 SQVTM, CDR2 ANQGSEA. The DNA for the CDR3 is TGCAGCGTTGAAGGCGTGGCGGGAGGGAGGGAGACCCAGTACTTC. It codes for CSVEGVAGGRETQYF.

The table lists this clonotype with many counts. This chain uses TRBV7-6 with TRBJ1-5; D perhaps matches TRBD1 (5 bases). The CDR3 length is 16 residues. Trimming removed 1 base at V and 3 bases at J, with 13 bases between. Germline values: CDR1 SGHVS, CDR2 FNYEAQ. CDR3 in amino acids: CASSLESGRINQPQHF. For the CDR3, the DNA is TGTGCCAGCAGCTTAGAATCAGGGCGGATCAATCAGCCCCAGCATTTT.

This clonotype was seen repeatedly, ten times or more. The CDR3 region has the DNA TGTGCCAGCATATCGACCGCTCGGGAGCAGTTCTTC. Its translation is CASISTAREQFF. The chain recombines TRBV27 with TRBJ2-1; D ambiguous. The CDR3 length is 12 residues. Germline CDR1 MNHEY, CDR2 SMNVEV (reference sequence). V was cut by 7 bases and J by 10 bases, with 14 bases left in between.

The J gene is TRBJ2-7, the V gene TRBV29-1; D tentatively reads TRBD1 or TRBD2 (6 bases each). With 1 base removed from V and 4 bases from J, the gap between germline ends came to 20 bases. CDR1 and CDR2 (germline): SQVTM, ANQGSEA. CDR3 length: 16 residues. The CDR3 region has the DNA TGCAGCGTTGAAGGGGTTTCGGGGGCTCGGGCATACGAGCAGTACTTC. Translated: CSVEGVSGARAYEQYF.

This clonotype was recorded many times. The chain employs TRBV20-1 and TRBJ2-1; maybe TRBD2 (6 bases). Trimming left V 4 bases short and J 5 bases short, with 15 bases between. The CDR3 has 14 residues. Germline lookup yields CDR1 DFQATT and CDR2 SNEGSKA (reference sequence). This chain's CDR3 is CSAKDYSSNNEQFF. DNA for the CDR3: TGCAGTGCTAAGGACTATTCATCCAACAATGAGCAGTTCTTC.

This clonotype was seen at least ten times. The rearrangement joins TRBV11-2 to TRBJ1-1; D not certain. The germline gives CDR1 SGHAT, CDR2 FQNNGV. With 3 bases removed from V and 0 bases from J, the gap between germline ends came to 5 bases. The CDR3 has 13 residues. DNA of the CDR3: TGTGCCAGCAGCTTCGAAGTGAACACTGAAGCTTTCTTT. It translates to CASSFEVNTEAFF.

This clonotype has more than one count but fewer than ten. The chain uses TRBV19 and TRBJ2-1; weak D call: TRBD2 (6 bases). Trimming removed 5 bases at V and 8 bases at J, with 22 bases between. The CDR3 consists of 16 residues. Germline loops: CDR1 LNHDA, CDR2 SQIVND (reference sequence). CDR3 coding DNA: TGTGCCAGTAGTCCGTGGCCCGTCGGGAGTAAGGATGAGCAGTTCTTC. Protein sequence: CASSPWPVGSKDEQFF.

With respect to this clonotype: A much larger clone differs from this one at a single base, so this may be a read error. The chain links TRBV27 to TRBJ1-6; no clear D gene. Trimming pared 6 bases from V and 11 bases from J, leaving 26 bases between. The CDR3 is 17 residues long. CDR1 MNHEY and CDR2 SMNVEV come from the germline V gene (reference sequence). CDR3 DNA sequence: TGTGCCAGCAGGATAAAACCGGGTCCGCACTCCTTGACACCCCTCCACTTT. Translation: CASRIKPGPHSLTPLHF.

This clonotype was seen many times. This rearrangement joins TRBV6-2 or TRBV6-3 to TRBJ2-7; 8 nucleotides line up with TRBD2. Germline-derived CDR1 and CDR2 are MNHEY and SVGEGT. The CDR3 has 14 amino acids. After removal of 6 bases from V and 3 bases from J, the junction contained 7 bases not matched to a gene. The CDR3, as DNA: TGTGCCAGCAGGGCGGCTAGCGGGTACTACGAGCAGTACTTC. Translation: CASRAASGYYEQYF.

This clonotype has a handful of counts. The chain employs TRBV20-1 and TRBJ1-2; possible D gene TRBD1, 5 bases. The CDR3 contains 15 residues. In germline, CDR1 is DFQATT, CDR2 SNEGSKA (reference sequence). The ends were cut back, 3 bases at V and 2 bases at J, with 16 bases in the middle. CDR3 loop: CSARDRTTSNYGYTF. The CDR3 DNA reads as TGCAGTGCTAGGGATCGGACAACCTCAAACTATGGCTACACCTTC.

The gene calls are TRBV20-1 and TRBJ2-5; 12 nucleotides align to TRBD2. CDR3 length: 15 amino acids. The junction had 4 bases not matched to a gene; V was cut back by 1 base and J by 4 bases. CDR1 is DFQATT, CDR2 SNEGSKA, per germline (reference sequence). The DNA of the CDR3 is TGCAGTGCTAGAGTCCCTAGCGGGAGGGGAGAGACCCAGTACTTC. Amino acid sequence: CSARVPSGRGETQYF.

The CDR3, as DNA: TGTGCCAGCAAACGGGATGTCGGCTGGGACGAGCAGTACTTC. This encodes CASKRDVGWDEQYF. The chain employs TRBV2 and TRBJ2-7; D possibly corresponds to TRBD2 (5 bases). The CDR3 sequence is 14 residues long. V dropped 7 bases and J dropped 5 bases, with 18 bases sitting between them. From germline, CDR1 is SNHLY and CDR2 FYNNEI.

This clonotype was detected once. The chain couples TRBV6-1 to TRBJ2-5, with D possibly being TRBD1 or TRBD2 (6 bases each). Trimming pared 6 bases from V and 4 bases from J, leaving 12 bases between. There are 13 residues in the CDR3. Germline V CDR1 and CDR2: MNHNS, SASEGT. CDR3: CASRSGARETQYF. In DNA form, the CDR3 reads TGTGCCAGCAGATCGGGGGCCAGAGAGACCCAGTACTTC.

This clonotype was seen repeatedly, ten times or more. This sequence joins TRBV20-1 and TRBJ2-3; 7 positions agree with TRBD2. The CDR3 has 15 amino acids. J was trimmed by 4 bases and V by 3 bases; bases with no gene match: 10. Per germline, CDR1 DFQATT and CDR2 SNEGSKA (reference sequence). The DNA for the CDR3 is TGCAGTGCTAGTATAGGCGGGAGTTCGCCAGATACGCAGTATTTT. The encoded protein is CSASIGGSSPDTQYF.

This clonotype was seen ten or more times. V is TRBV11-2 and J is TRBJ2-3, with 13 bases lining up with TRBD2. Germline V gene data show CDR1 as SGHAT and CDR2 as FQNNGV. V trimming: 5 bases; J trimming: 6 bases; junction bases outside the gene matches: 5. The CDR3 is made up of 15 amino acids. For the CDR3, the DNA is TGTGCCAGCAGCGGACTAGCGGGAGTAAGGGATACGCAGTATTTT. Its protein is CASSGLAGVRDTQYF.

This chain connects TRBV2 to TRBJ1-2; TRBD1 might be the D (6 bases). The CDR3 spans 15 residues. Germline CDR1 SNHLY, CDR2 FYNNEI. V shed 1 base and J shed 4 bases, with 13 bases lying between them. The chain's CDR3 is CASSEERQGSYGYTF. For the CDR3, the DNA is TGTGCCAGCAGTGAAGAACGGCAGGGGAGCTATGGCTACACCTTC.

Ten or more counts support this clonotype. The chain employs TRBV11-2 and TRBJ2-7, with 9 bases that match TRBD1. CDR1 is SGHAT, CDR2 FQNNGV, per germline. This CDR3 spans 14 amino acids. V trimming: 5 bases; J trimming: 5 bases; junction bases outside the gene matches: 7. CDR3 sequence (DNA): TGTGCCAGCAGCAACCTCGGGGACAGGGACGAGCAGTACTTC. Its protein is CASSNLGDRDEQYF.

This clonotype was observed many times. The chain joins TRBV18 to TRBJ2-7; D not resolved. Germline V gives CDR1 KGHSH, CDR2 LQKENI. Between the trimmed V and J ends, which lost 4 bases and 0 bases, there was a span of 16 bases. The CDR3 consists of 16 residues. This CDR3 is CASSLGFSVGSYEQYF. CDR3 in DNA: TGTGCCAGCTCACTCGGGTTCAGCGTCGGCTCCTACGAGCAGTACTTC.